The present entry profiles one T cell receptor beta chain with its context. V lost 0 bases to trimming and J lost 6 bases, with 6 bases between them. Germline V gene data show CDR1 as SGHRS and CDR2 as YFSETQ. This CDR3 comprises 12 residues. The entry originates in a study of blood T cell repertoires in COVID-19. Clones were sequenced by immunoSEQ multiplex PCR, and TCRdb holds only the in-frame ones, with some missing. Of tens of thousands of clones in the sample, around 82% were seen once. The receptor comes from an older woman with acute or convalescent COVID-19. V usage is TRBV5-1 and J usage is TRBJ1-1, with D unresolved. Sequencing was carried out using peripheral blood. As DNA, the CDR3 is TGCGCCAGCAGCTTGGAGGAGGCTGAAGCTTTCTTT. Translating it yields CASSLEEAEAFF.